Shown below are 23 T cell receptor beta chains from a single sample sequenced in a study of T cell changes during pregnancy in multiple sclerosis. TCRdb's table, derived via immunoSEQ multiplex PCR, lists solely in-frame clones and lacks some. The sample has approximately 74,000 clones; approximately 92% are singletons. The sample was peripheral blood, taken before pregnancy. The receptors were sampled from a female donor with multiple sclerosis, enrolled in a pregnancy study.

The genes are TRBV28 and TRBJ2-1; TRBD2 matches 10 bases. V gave up 5 bases and J gave up 8 bases; unmatched junction bases: 9. The germline CDR1 and CDR2 sequences are MDHEN and SYDVKM. CDR3 length: 15 amino acids. The CDR3 loop reads CASSPSGRYSYEQFF. CDR3 in DNA: TGTGCCAGCAGTCCTAGCGGGAGATATTCATATGAGCAGTTCTTC.

V and J are TRBV28 and TRBJ1-5; 7 positions agree with TRBD1. This CDR3 contains 14 residues. Germline loops: CDR1 MDHEN, CDR2 SYDVKM. Germline trimming cut 5 bases from V and 6 bases from J; bases unmatched to any gene: 7. DNA for the CDR3: TGTGCCAGCAGTGCAGGGGGGTCCGGTCAGCCCCAGCATTTT. This codes for CASSAGGSGQPQHF. Looking up the rest from reference TRBV28 and TRBJ1-5 gives the full variable domain: DVKVTQSSRYLVKRTGEKVFLECVQDMDHENMFWYRQDPGLGLRLIYFSYDVKMKEKGDIPEGYSVSREKKERFSLILESASTNQTSMYLCASSAGGSGQPQHFGDGTRLSIL.

The genes are TRBV6-6 and TRBJ2-1; TRBD2 matches 11 bases. Germline V CDR1 and CDR2: MNHNY, SVGAGI (reference sequence). The CDR3 spans 15 residues. Trimming at V came to 10 bases and at J to 4 bases, leaving 9 bases not matched to a gene. Here the CDR3 reads CATSLAGGQYNEQFF. CDR3 nucleotide sequence: TGTGCCACCTCCTTAGCGGGAGGGCAGTACAATGAGCAGTTCTTC.

A note on this clone: The junction departs from germline at one end; a sequencing error may be responsible. J is TRBJ1-4 and V is TRBV7-7; D is ambiguous. The CDR3 extends over 16 amino acids. Germline CDR1 SSHAT, CDR2 FNYEAQ (reference sequence). CDR3 sequence: CASSLAEGRTVEKLFF. DNA of the CDR3: TGTGCTAGCAGCTTAGCGGAGGGTAGGACGGTAGAAAAACTGTTTTTT. The full variable domain, its missing parts supplied by reference TRBV7-7 and TRBJ1-4, is GAGVSQSPRYKVTKRGQDVTLRCDPISSHATLYWYQQALGQGPEFLTYFNYEAQPDKSGLPSDRFSAERPEGSISTLTIQRTEQRDSAMYRCASSLAEGRTVEKLFFGSGTQLSVL.

The V call is TRBV5-6, the J call TRBJ2-7, with D tentatively TRBD2 (6 bases). Trimming removed 3 bases from V and 2 bases from J, with 15 bases in between. The germline V gene has CDR1 SGHDT and CDR2 YYEEEE. The CDR3 runs 15 residues. CDR3 protein: CASSSPGEPTYEQYF. CDR3 sequence (DNA): TGTGCCAGCAGCTCTCCGGGAGAGCCGACCTACGAGCAGTACTTC.

The DNA of the CDR3 is TGTGCCAGCAGTCCGAGCCCCACAGGGTATGGCTACACCTTC. This encodes CASSPSPTGYGYTF. This chain links TRBV2 with TRBJ1-2; D perhaps matches TRBD1 (6 bases). Trimming left V 5 bases short and J 5 bases short, with 15 bases between. The germline gives CDR1 SNHLY, CDR2 FYNNEI. CDR3 length equals 14 residues. Looking up the rest from reference TRBV2 and TRBJ1-2 gives the full variable domain: EPEVTQTPSHQVTQMGQEVILRCVPISNHLYFYWYRQILGQKVEFLVSFYNNEISEKSEIFDDQFSVERPDGSNFTLKIRSTKLEDSAMYFCASSPSPTGYGYTFGSGTRLTVV.

This chain links TRBV25-1 with TRBJ1-5; a possible D gene is TRBD1 (5 bases). The CDR3 contains 16 residues. Germline CDR1 reads MGHDK; CDR2 reads SYGVNS. Trimming pared 3 bases from V and 4 bases from J, leaving 16 bases between. The CDR3 region has the DNA TGTGCCAGCAGTGAGGGAGCGGGGGACGGAAATCAGCCCCAGCATTTT. Encoded protein: CASSEGAGDGNQPQHF.

The chain couples TRBV29-1 to TRBJ2-1; the match to TRBD1 covers 10 bases. Per the germline V gene, CDR1 is SQVTM and CDR2 is ANQGSEA. V was clipped by 5 bases and J by 2 bases; unmatched bases: 6. This CDR3 comprises 15 residues. CDR3 protein: CSVRDRGYPYNEQFF. The CDR3 DNA sequence: TGCAGCGTTCGGGACAGGGGATATCCCTACAATGAGCAGTTCTTC.

V gene TRBV20-1 combines with J gene TRBJ1-2, with TRBD1 identical over 8 bases. Looked up from germline, CDR1 is DFQATT and CDR2 is SNEGSKA (reference sequence). The CDR3 is made up of 11 amino acids. The CDR3, as DNA: TGCAGCGTGGGACAGGACTATGGCTACACCTTC. This translates into CSVGQDYGYTF.

This chain's CDR3 is CASSYSGRINEQYF. The CDR3 nucleotides are TGTGCCAGCAGTTACAGCGGGAGGATCAACGAGCAGTACTTC. The V and J genes are TRBV6-5 and TRBJ2-7; the match to TRBD2 covers 9 bases. J gave up 5 bases and V 2 bases, and 4 bases lay outside the gene matches. Germline values: CDR1 MNHEY, CDR2 SVGAGI. The CDR3 length is 14 residues.

In DNA, the CDR3 is TGTGCCAGCAGTTCACTGCGGGGACTAGCGGGAAGATACGAGCAGTACTTC. Amino acids: CASSSLRGLAGRYEQYF. The rearrangement links TRBV27 to TRBJ2-7; 13 nucleotides match TRBD2. Germline V gives CDR1 MNHEY, CDR2 SMNVEV (reference sequence). With V trimmed by 4 bases and J by 4 bases, 10 bases remained unmatched. The length of the CDR3 is 17 residues.

This chain's CDR3 is CASSIDMLSEKLFF. DNA for the CDR3: TGTGCCAGTAGTATTGATATGCTTAGCGAAAAACTGTTTTTT. This chain joins TRBV19 and TRBJ1-4; D gene uncertain. CDR1 LNHDA and CDR2 SQIVND come from the germline V gene (reference sequence). The CDR3 has 14 amino acids. V shed 3 bases and J shed 8 bases, with 13 bases lying between them.

V gene TRBV9 combines with J gene TRBJ2-7, with D perhaps matching TRBD2 (6 bases). CDR1 and CDR2 (germline): SGDLS, YYNGEE. V was clipped by 7 bases and J by 0 bases, with 11 bases between them. The length of the CDR3 is 13 residues. CDR3 bases: TGTGCCAGCGCCACGGGAGACTCCTACGAGCAGTACTTC. The encoded protein is CASATGDSYEQYF.

The chain uses TRBV18 and TRBJ2-3, with a possible D match to TRBD2 (6 bases). CDR3 length: 13 amino acids. The germline V gene encodes CDR1 KGHSH and CDR2 LQKENI. Trimming took off 5 bases at V and 2 bases at J, with 8 bases between the two ends. Here the CDR3 DNA reads TGTGCCAGCTCATTACTAGCCACAGATACGCAGTATTTT. This sequence encodes CASSLLATDTQYF.

The gene calls are TRBV14 and TRBJ2-7; 8 bases match TRBD1. After removal of 6 bases from V and 5 bases from J, the junction contained 24 bases not matched to a gene. The CDR3 length is 19 residues. CDR1 is SGHDN, CDR2 FVKESK, per germline. In DNA, the CDR3 is TGTGCCAGCAGGCTCCAAGACGTATGCGAGACAGGGGCTTTAGACGAGCAGTACTTC. It yields the protein CASRLQDVCETGALDEQYF.

About this clone itself: The sample carries other DNA sequences with the same CDR3. The chain carries TRBV9 and TRBJ2-1; possible D gene TRBD2, 6 bases. In germline, CDR1 is SGDLS, CDR2 YYNGEE. Trimming cost V 2 bases and J 0 bases, with 9 bases left between them. The CDR3 has 15 amino acids. The CDR3 coding sequence is TGTGCCAGCAGCGTTAGCGGTAGCTCCTACAATGAGCAGTTCTTC. Protein: CASSVSGSSYNEQFF.

The chain has TRBV6-4 and TRBJ2-3; no definite D call. Per germline, CDR1 MRHNA and CDR2 SNTAGT. CDR3 length: 15 residues. V lost 2 bases and J 0 bases, leaving 9 bases between the germline ends. The CDR3 sequence: CASSDNLGSTDTQYF. DNA of the CDR3: TGTGCCAGCAGTGACAATCTCGGTAGCACAGATACGCAGTATTTT.

This clone occurred once. V usage is TRBV7-9 and J usage is TRBJ1-4; D may be TRBD1 (6 bases). This CDR3 contains 14 residues. Germline-derived CDR1 and CDR2 are SEHNR and FQNEAQ (reference sequence). Trimming shortened V by 4 bases and J by 8 bases, and 14 bases separated the two germline ends. The CDR3 nucleotides are TGTGCCAGCAGCTCCTACAGGGACGAAGAAAAACTGTTTTTT. It codes for CASSSYRDEEKLFF. The whole variable domain, filled in from reference TRBV7-9 and TRBJ1-4, reads DTGVSQNPRHKITKRGQNVTFRCDPISEHNRLYWYRQTLGQGPEFLTYFQNEAQLEKSRLLSDRFSAERPKGSFSTLEIQRTEQGDSAMYLCASSSYRDEEKLFFGSGTQLSVL.

V is TRBV6-4 and J is TRBJ2-5; D not resolved. V lost 5 bases and J 2 bases, leaving 12 bases between the germline ends. The CDR3 loop spans 14 amino acids. From germline, CDR1 is MRHNA and CDR2 SNTAGT. The CDR3 DNA reads as TGTGCCAGCAGTCTCAGCAGGCCACAAGAGACCCAGTACTTC. Protein product: CASSLSRPQETQYF.

The chain links TRBV4-3 to TRBJ2-1, with 7 bases aligning to TRBD2. J gave up 1 base and V 0 bases, and 3 bases lay outside the gene matches. The germline CDR1 and CDR2 sequences are LGHNA and YSLEER. The CDR3 is 16 amino acids. DNA of the CDR3: TGCGCCAGCAGCCAAGATCGGGGGGAATCCTACAATGAGCAGTTCTTC. Amino acid sequence: CASSQDRGESYNEQFF.

The chain couples TRBV9 to TRBJ1-5, with TRBD1 identical over 8 bases. Germline V gene data show CDR1 as SGDLS and CDR2 as YYNGEE. The CDR3 contains 15 residues. With 4 bases clipped from V and 3 bases from J, the junction kept 6 bases outside the gene matches. In DNA form, the CDR3 reads TGTGCCAGCAGCCCGGGACAGGTGACCAATCAGCCCCAGCATTTT. Its protein product is CASSPGQVTNQPQHF.

Written as DNA, the CDR3 is TGCGCCAGCAGCTCTGGGACTAGCGAGGGTGAGCAGTTCTTC. It encodes CASSSGTSEGEQFF. V gene TRBV5-1 combines with J gene TRBJ2-1, with 10 bases lining up with TRBD2. The V and J ends lost 3 bases and 9 bases, in that order; junction bases with no gene match: 6. The CDR3 is made up of 14 amino acids. Germline loops: CDR1 SGHRS, CDR2 YFSETQ. Based on the CDR3 plus reference TRBV5-1 and TRBJ2-1, the full variable domain is KAGVTQTPRYLIKTRGQQVTLSCSPISGHRSVSWYQQTPGQGLQFLFEYFSETQRNKGNFPGRFSGRQFSNSRSEMNVSTLELGDSALYLCASSSGTSEGEQFFGPGTRLTVL.

The chain joins TRBV10-3 to TRBJ1-5; weak D call: TRBD1 (5 bases). This CDR3 is built from 13 residues. Germline CDR1 and CDR2: ENHRY and SYGVKD. The V end lost 4 bases, the J end lost 7 bases, and 11 bases lay between the germline ends. The CDR3 DNA reads TGTGCCATCAGTGCGGGGGAGGGCCAGCCCCAGCATTTT. This codes for CAISAGEGQPQHF.